This is a list of T cell receptor beta chains from one sample in a study of T cell responses to AZD1222 COVID-19 vaccine. Sequencing used immunoSEQ multiplex PCR; TCRdb keeps in-frame clones, though not all of them. The table lists 90,000 or so clones, around 91% of them singletons, with approximately 5% in the top ten. The sample here was peripheral blood, taken 28 days after the second AZD1222 dose. Receptor source: an adult who received the AZD1222 COVID-19 vaccine. CDR3s include the opening cysteine and the closing phenylalanine or tryptophan. The D gene is left open where the match is weak. A clone size is listed for some rows: how often the clone was seen (once, few, many), or a class if it is expanded.

CDR3,DNA,D,J,V,size
CASSLDGRSPLHF,TGTGCCAGCAGCTTAGATGGCAGGTCACCCCTCCACTTT,.,TRBJ1-6,TRBV5-4,.
CATSEPGPSGELFF,TGTGCCACCAGTGAACCAGGGCCGTCCGGGGAGCTGTTTTTT,.,TRBJ2-2,TRBV24-1,.
CASSPAGVSNYGYTF,TGTGCCAGCTCACCAGCAGGGGTTAGTAACTATGGCTACACCTTC,.,TRBJ1-2,TRBV18,.
CASSDSVTSGGLEQFF,TGTGCCAGCAGTGATAGTGTGACTAGCGGGGGGTTGGAGCAGTTCTTC,TRBD2,TRBJ2-1,TRBV6-1,.
CASSYSLDRAKNTEAFF,TGTGCCAGCAGTTACTCCCTCGACAGGGCTAAAAACACTGAAGCTTTCTTT,TRBD1,TRBJ1-1,TRBV27,.
CASSKRGHYEFGQPQHF,TGTGCCAGCAGCAAAAGGGGACACTACGAATTTGGGCAGCCCCAGCATTTT,.,TRBJ1-5,TRBV21-1,.
CSASILEGYEQYF,TGCAGTGCTAGTATCCTAGAGGGATACGAGCAGTACTTC,.,TRBJ2-7,TRBV20-1,.
CASSSRQGGNTIYF,TGTGCCAGTAGTTCACGACAGGGAGGAAACACCATATATTTT,TRBD1,TRBJ1-3,TRBV19,.
CASSYFYKKGTGGYTF,TGTGCCAGCAGTTACTTCTACAAAAAAGGGACAGGGGGCTACACCTTC,TRBD1,TRBJ1-2,TRBV6-2/TRBV6-3,once
CASSLDPGPEAFF,TGTGCCAGCAGTCTCGACCCTGGACCTGAAGCTTTCTTT,.,TRBJ1-1,TRBV12-3/TRBV12-4,once
CASSPFGGEGDGYTF,TGTGCCAGCTCACCATTCGGAGGGGAAGGGGATGGCTACACCTTC,.,TRBJ1-2,TRBV18,.
CASGGIVATGELFF,TGTGCCAGCGGCGGGATTGTCGCAACCGGGGAGCTGTTTTTT,.,TRBJ2-2,TRBV2,.
CASSLGVGLAGYGYTF,TGTGCCAGCAGTTTAGGAGTGGGGTTAGCGGGCTATGGCTACACCTTC,.,TRBJ1-2,TRBV7-9,.
CASSPSGQNSNQPQHF,TGTGCCAGCTCACCTTCGGGACAGAATAGCAATCAGCCCCAGCATTTT,TRBD1,TRBJ1-5,TRBV18,.
CASSESTSYEQYF,TGCGCCAGCAGTGAGTCGACGTCCTACGAGCAGTACTTC,.,TRBJ2-7,TRBV10-1,.
CASSPGTVYEQYF,TGTGCCAGCAGCCCCGGGACCGTCTACGAGCAGTACTTC,.,TRBJ2-7,TRBV6-2/TRBV6-3,.
CASRAQGNSGNTIYF,TGTGCCAGCAGAGCCCAGGGCAACTCTGGAAACACCATATATTTT,.,TRBJ1-3,TRBV25-1,.
CASSSGTGSAEAFF,TGCGCCAGCAGCTCCGGGACAGGGAGCGCTGAAGCTTTCTTT,TRBD1,TRBJ1-1,TRBV5-1,.
CASSEAGTGTGYTF,TGTGCCAGCAGTGAAGCCGGGACAGGGACTGGCTACACCTTC,TRBD1,TRBJ1-2,TRBV25-1,.
CARTSGGPQETQYF,TGTGCCAGGACTAGCGGAGGACCACAAGAGACCCAGTACTTC,TRBD2,TRBJ2-5,TRBV6-4,.
CASSQGTGTNNEKLFF,TGTGCCAGCAGCCAAGGTACCGGGACCAATAATGAAAAACTGTTTTTT,.,TRBJ1-4,TRBV14,.
CASSNGQYSNQPQHF,TGTGCCAGCAGCAACGGACAGTATAGCAATCAGCCCCAGCATTTT,.,TRBJ1-5,TRBV5-5,.
CASSARGDNRGAFF,TGTGCCAGCAGCGCCCGTGGGGACAACCGGGGAGCTTTCTTT,.,TRBJ1-1,TRBV9,.
CASLRAGSYYEQYF,TGTGCCAGCTTAAGGGCAGGATCCTACTACGAGCAGTACTTC,.,TRBJ2-7,TRBV6-5,.
CASGRAAEAFF,TGTGCCAGCGGTCGAGCGGCTGAAGCTTTCTTT,.,TRBJ1-1,TRBV2,.
CASSLETQYF,TGCGCCAGCAGCTTGGAGACCCAGTACTTC,.,TRBJ2-5,TRBV5-1,.
CASSLTGLYEQYF,TGTGCCAGCAGCTTAACAGGGCTCTACGAGCAGTACTTC,.,TRBJ2-7,TRBV11-2,.
CAWSGIAGAPTDTQYF,TGTGCCTGGAGTGGCATAGCGGGGGCCCCCACAGATACGCAGTATTTT,TRBD2,TRBJ2-3,TRBV30,.
CASRGGGARDTQYF,TGTGCCAGCAGGGGCGGGGGGGCCAGAGATACGCAGTATTTT,TRBD2,TRBJ2-3,TRBV28,once
CASTRYTEAFF,TGTGCCAGCACACGTTACACTGAAGCTTTCTTT,.,TRBJ1-1,TRBV28,.
CAISEGSGTQETQYF,TGTGCCATCAGTGAAGGTTCGGGGACCCAAGAGACCCAGTACTTC,.,TRBJ2-5,TRBV10-3,.
CASSDLLGTSTDTQYF,TGTGCCAGCAGTGACTTATTGGGGACCAGCACAGATACGCAGTATTTT,.,TRBJ2-3,TRBV25-1,.
CAIRGGRQGMNTEAFF,TGTGCCATCAGGGGAGGTCGGCAGGGCATGAACACTGAAGCTTTCTTT,.,TRBJ1-1,TRBV10-3,once
CASSQGPGTQYEQYF,TGTGCCAGCAGCCAAGGGCCCGGGACCCAATACGAGCAGTACTTC,.,TRBJ2-7,TRBV3-1/TRBV3-2,.